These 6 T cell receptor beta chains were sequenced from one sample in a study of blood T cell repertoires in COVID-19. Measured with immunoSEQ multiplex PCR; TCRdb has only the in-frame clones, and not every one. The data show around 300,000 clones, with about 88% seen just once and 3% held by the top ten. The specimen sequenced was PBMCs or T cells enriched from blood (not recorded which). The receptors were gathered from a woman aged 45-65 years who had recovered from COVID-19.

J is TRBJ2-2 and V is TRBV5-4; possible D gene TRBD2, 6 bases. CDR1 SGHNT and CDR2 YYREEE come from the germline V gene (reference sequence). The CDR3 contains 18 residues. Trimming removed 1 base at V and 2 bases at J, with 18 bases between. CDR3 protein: CASSLPPSPGRNTGELFF. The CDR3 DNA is TGTGCCAGCAGCTTGCCCCCCAGCCCCGGGAGAAACACCGGGGAGCTGTTTTTT. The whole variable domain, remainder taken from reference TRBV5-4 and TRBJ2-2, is ETGVTQSPTHLIKTRGQQVTLRCSSQSGHNTVSWYQQALGQGPQFIFQYYREEENGRGNFPPRFSGLQFPNYSSELNVNALELDDSALYLCASSLPPSPGRNTGELFFGEGSRLTVL.

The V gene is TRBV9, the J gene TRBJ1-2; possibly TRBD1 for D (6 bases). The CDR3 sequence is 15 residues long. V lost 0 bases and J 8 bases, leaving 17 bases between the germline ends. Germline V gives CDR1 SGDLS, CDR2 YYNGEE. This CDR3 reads CASSVDQGRVQGYTF. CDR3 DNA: TGTGCCAGCAGCGTAGATCAGGGGCGCGTCCAAGGCTACACCTTC.

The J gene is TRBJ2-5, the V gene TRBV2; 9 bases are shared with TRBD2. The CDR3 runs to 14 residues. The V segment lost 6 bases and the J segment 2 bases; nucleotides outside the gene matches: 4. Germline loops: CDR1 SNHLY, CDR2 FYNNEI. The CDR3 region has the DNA TGTGCCAGCAGGCTCCTAGCGGGGCAAGAGACCCAGTACTTC. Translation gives CASRLLAGQETQYF. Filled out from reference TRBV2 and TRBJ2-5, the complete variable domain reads EPEVTQTPSHQVTQMGQEVILRCVPISNHLYFYWYRQILGQKVEFLVSFYNNEISEKSEIFDDQFSVERPDGSNFTLKIRSTKLEDSAMYFCASRLLAGQETQYFGPGTRLLVL.

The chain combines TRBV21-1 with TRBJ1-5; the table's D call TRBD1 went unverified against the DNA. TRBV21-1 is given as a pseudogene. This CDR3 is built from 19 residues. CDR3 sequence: CASSKAPTGKDYSNQPQHF. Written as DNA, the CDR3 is TGTGCCAGCAGCAAAGCCCCGACAGGCAAAGATTATAGCAATCAGCCCCAGCATTTT.

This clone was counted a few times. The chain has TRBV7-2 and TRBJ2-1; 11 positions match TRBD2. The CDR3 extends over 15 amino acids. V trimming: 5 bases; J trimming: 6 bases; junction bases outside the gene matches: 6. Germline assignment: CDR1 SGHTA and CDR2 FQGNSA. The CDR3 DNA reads TGTGCCAGCAGCCTACCGGGACTAGCGGTCAATGAGCAGTTCTTC. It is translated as CASSLPGLAVNEQFF. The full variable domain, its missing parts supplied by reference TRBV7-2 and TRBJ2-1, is GAGVSQSPSNKVTEKGKDVELRCDPISGHTALYWYRQSLGQGLEFLIYFQGNSAPDKSGLPSDRFSAERTGGSVSTLTIQRTQQEDSAVYLCASSLPGLAVNEQFFGPGTRLTVL.

In nucleotides, the CDR3 is TGCGCCAGCAGCCAAGATTTCGTCAGCGCTGAAGCTTTCTTT. Protein product: CASSQDFVSAEAFF. The V gene is TRBV4-1, the J gene TRBJ1-1; D not resolved. The germline CDR1 and CDR2 sequences are MGHRA and YSYEKL. The CDR3 contains 14 residues. Trimming stripped 0 bases from V and 6 bases from J, with 11 bases between.